This TCR beta chain is drawn from a study of cytomegalovirus exposure and HLA in healthy donors. At the level of the study: Around 77% of 350 to 400 genotyped donors fell in the Caucasian-associated ancestry cluster.

The study's findings and limits: Later on, analysis showed that most CMV-associated TCR beta chains appeared to be HLA-restricted. In a later analysis, at a false discovery rate of 0.05, 16,951 TCR beta sequences matched HLA alleles.

CDR1 is SGHDN, CDR2 FVKESK, per germline. V dropped 4 bases and J dropped 1; count of bases not matched to a gene: 10. The CDR3 consists of 19 residues. The PCR contained 60 Vbeta and 13 Jbeta primers. Only in-frame clones appear in the TCRdb table, and some are missing; sequencing was by immunoSEQ multiplex PCR. The sample gives 110,000 to 150,000 clones, approximately 80% of which show up once; about 2.9% is in the top ten. Regarding this clone: Its target is unknown.

The sample consisted of PBMCs. The chain couples TRBV14 to TRBJ2-3; 14 nucleotides align to TRBD2. The receptor comes from a female donor in good health and CMV-seronegative. CDR3 sequence reads: CASSRGYPGLAGGTDTQYF. For the CDR3, the DNA is TGTGCCAGCAGCCGAGGCTATCCGGGACTAGCGGGGGGCACAGATACGCAGTATTTT.